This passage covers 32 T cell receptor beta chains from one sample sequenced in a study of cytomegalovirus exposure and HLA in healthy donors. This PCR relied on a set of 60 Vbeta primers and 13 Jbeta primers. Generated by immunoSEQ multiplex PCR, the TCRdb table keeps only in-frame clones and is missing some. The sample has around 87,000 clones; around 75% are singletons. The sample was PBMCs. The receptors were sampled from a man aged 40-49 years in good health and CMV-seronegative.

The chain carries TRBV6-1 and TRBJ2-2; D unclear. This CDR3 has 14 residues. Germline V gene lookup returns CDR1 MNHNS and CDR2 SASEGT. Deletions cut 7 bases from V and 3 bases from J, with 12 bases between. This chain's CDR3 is CASNPLLDTGELFF. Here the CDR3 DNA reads TGTGCCAGCAACCCACTACTCGACACCGGGGAGCTGTTTTTT.

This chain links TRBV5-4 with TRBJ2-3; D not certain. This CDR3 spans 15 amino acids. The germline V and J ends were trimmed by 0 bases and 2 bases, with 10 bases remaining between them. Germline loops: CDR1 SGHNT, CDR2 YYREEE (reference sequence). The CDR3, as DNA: TGTGCCAGCAGCTTGGGACAAGATTACACAGATACGCAGTATTTT. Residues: CASSLGQDYTDTQYF. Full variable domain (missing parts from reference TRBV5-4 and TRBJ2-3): ETGVTQSPTHLIKTRGQQVTLRCSSQSGHNTVSWYQQALGQGPQFIFQYYREEENGRGNFPPRFSGLQFPNYSSELNVNALELDDSALYLCASSLGQDYTDTQYFGPGTRLTVL.

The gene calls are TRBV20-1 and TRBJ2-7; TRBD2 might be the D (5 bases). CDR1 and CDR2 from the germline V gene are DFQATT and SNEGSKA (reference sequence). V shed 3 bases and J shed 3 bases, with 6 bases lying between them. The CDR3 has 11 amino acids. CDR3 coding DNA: TGCAGTGCTAGGAGGGACTACGAGCAGTACTTC. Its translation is CSARRDYEQYF.

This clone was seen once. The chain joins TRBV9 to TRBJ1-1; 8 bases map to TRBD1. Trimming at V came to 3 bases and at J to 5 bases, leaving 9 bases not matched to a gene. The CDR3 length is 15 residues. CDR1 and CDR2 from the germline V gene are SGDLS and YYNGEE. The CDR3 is CASSAITGGVTEAFF. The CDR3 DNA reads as TGTGCCAGCAGCGCCATTACAGGGGGTGTAACTGAAGCTTTCTTT.

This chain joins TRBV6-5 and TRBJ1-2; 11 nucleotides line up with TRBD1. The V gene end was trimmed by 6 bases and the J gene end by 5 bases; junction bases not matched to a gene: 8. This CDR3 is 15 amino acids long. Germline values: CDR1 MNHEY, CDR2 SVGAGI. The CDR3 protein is CASRPDRGLSYGYTF. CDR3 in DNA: TGTGCCAGCAGACCGGACAGGGGGCTTAGTTATGGCTACACCTTC.

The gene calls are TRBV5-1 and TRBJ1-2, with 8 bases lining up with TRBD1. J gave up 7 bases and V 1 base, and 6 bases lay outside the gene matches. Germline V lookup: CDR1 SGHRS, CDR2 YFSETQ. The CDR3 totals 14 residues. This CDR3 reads CASSLPDRVSGYTF. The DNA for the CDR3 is TGCGCCAGCAGCTTGCCGGACAGGGTTAGTGGCTACACCTTC.

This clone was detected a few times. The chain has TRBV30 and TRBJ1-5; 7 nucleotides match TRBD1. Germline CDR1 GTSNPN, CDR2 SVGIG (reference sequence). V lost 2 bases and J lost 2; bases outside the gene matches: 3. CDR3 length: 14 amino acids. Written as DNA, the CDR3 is TGTGCCTGGAGTTTAGACAGGGGCAATCAGCCCCAGCATTTT. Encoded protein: CAWSLDRGNQPQHF.

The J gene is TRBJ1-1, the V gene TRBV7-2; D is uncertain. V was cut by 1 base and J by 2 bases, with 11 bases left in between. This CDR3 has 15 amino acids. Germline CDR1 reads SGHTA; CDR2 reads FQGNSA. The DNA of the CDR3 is TGTGCCAGCAGCTTAGTGGCCGGGGATAACACTGAAGCTTTCTTT. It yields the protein CASSLVAGDNTEAFF.

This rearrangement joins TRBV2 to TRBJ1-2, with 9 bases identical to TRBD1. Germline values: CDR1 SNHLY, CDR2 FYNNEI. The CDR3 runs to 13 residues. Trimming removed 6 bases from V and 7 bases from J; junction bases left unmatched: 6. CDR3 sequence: CASRTQGAGGYTF. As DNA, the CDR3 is TGTGCCAGCAGGACACAGGGGGCGGGTGGCTACACCTTC.

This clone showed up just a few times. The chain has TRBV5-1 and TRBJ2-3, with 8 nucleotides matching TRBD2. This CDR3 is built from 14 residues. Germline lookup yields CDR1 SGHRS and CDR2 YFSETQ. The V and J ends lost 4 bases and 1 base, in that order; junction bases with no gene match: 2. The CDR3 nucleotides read TGCGCCAGCAGCATGACTAGCGGCACAGATACGCAGTATTTT. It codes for CASSMTSGTDTQYF. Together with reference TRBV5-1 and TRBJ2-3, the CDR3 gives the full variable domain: KAGVTQTPRYLIKTRGQQVTLSCSPISGHRSVSWYQQTPGQGLQFLFEYFSETQRNKGNFPGRFSGRQFSNSRSEMNVSTLELGDSALYLCASSMTSGTDTQYFGPGTRLTVL.

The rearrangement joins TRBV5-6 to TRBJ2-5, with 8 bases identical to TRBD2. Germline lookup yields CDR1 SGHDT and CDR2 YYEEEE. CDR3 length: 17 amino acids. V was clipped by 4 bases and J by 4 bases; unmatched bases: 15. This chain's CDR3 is CASSRGGLEGGGETQYF. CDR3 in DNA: TGTGCCAGCAGCCGGGGGGGGCTCGAGGGGGGAGGAGAGACCCAGTACTTC.

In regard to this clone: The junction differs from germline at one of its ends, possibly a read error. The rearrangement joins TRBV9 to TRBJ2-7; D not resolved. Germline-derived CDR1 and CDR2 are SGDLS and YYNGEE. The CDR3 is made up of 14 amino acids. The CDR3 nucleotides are TGTGCCAGCAGCGTACAAAGTGTGGTCTACGGGCAGTACTTC. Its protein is CASSVQSVVYGQYF.

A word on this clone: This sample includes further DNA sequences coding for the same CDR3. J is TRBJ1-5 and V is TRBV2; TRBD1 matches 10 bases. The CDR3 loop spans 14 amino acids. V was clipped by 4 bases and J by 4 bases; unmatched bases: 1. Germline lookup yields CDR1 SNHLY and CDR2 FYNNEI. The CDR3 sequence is CASSGTGGNQPQHF. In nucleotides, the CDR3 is TGTGCCAGCAGTGGGACAGGGGGGAATCAGCCCCAGCATTTT.

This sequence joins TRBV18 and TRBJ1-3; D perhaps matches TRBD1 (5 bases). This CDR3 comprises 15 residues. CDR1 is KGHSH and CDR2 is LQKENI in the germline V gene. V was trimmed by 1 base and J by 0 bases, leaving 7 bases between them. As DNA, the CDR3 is TGTGCCAGCTCACCACAGGGACTCTCTGGAAACACCATATATTTT. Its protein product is CASSPQGLSGNTIYF.

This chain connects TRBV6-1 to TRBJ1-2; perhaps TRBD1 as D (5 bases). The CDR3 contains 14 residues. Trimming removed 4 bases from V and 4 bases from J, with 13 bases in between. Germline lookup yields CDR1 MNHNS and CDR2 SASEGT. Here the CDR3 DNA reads TGTGCCAGCAGTGCGGGGGACGGGAGCTATGGCTACACCTTC. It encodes CASSAGDGSYGYTF.

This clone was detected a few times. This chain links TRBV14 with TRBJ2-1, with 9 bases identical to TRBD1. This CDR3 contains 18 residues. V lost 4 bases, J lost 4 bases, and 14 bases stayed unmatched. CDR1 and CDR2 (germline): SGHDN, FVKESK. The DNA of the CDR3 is TGTGCCAGCAGCCCGCGAAAGGGACAGGGAAGAGGGTACAATGAGCAGTTCTTC. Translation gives CASSPRKGQGRGYNEQFF.

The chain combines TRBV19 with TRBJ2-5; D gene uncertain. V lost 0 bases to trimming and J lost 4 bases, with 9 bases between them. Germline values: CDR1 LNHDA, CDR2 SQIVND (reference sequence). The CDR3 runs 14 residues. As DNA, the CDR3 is TGTGCCAGTAGTATAGAGCACAGCCGAGAGACCCAGTACTTC. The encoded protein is CASSIEHSRETQYF.

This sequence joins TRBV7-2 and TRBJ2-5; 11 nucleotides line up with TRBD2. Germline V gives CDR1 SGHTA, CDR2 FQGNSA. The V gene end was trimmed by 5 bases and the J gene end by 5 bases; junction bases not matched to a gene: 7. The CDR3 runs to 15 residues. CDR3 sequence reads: CASSTRLAGRETQYF. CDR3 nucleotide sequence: TGTGCCAGCAGCACCCGACTAGCGGGGAGGGAGACCCAGTACTTC.

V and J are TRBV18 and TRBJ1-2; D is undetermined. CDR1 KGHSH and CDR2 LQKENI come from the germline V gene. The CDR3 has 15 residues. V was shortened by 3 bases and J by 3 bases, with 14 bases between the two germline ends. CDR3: CASSPYAGYDYGYTF. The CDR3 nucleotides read TGTGCCAGCTCACCCTACGCGGGGTATGACTATGGCTACACCTTC.

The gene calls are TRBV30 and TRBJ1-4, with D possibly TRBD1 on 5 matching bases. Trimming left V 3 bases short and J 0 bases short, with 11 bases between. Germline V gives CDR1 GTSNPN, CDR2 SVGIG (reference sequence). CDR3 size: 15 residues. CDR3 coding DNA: TGTGCCTGGAGCGGACAACCTGCAACTAATGAAAAACTGTTTTTT. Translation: CAWSGQPATNEKLFF.

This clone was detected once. For the CDR3, the DNA is TGTGCCTGGAGTCAGGGGCGTGGGCCCCAGCATTTT. Translated: CAWSQGRGPQHF. The chain recombines TRBV30 with TRBJ1-5, with a tentative D call TRBD1 (6 bases). The CDR3 sequence is 12 residues long. Germline-derived CDR1 and CDR2 are GTSNPN and SVGIG (reference sequence). V dropped 2 bases and J dropped 9 bases, with 11 bases sitting between them.

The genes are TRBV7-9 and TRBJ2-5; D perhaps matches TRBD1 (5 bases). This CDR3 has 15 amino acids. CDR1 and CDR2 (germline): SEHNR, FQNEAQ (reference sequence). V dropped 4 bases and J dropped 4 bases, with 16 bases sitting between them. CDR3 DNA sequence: TGTGCCAGCAGCTCTGCCACAGGTGGGCGAGAGACCCAGTACTTC. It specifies CASSSATGGRETQYF.

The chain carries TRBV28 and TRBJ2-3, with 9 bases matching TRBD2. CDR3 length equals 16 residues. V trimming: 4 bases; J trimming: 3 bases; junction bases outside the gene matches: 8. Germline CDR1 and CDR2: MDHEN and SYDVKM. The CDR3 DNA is TGTGCCAGCAGTTCTTGGCGGGGGGGCGGGACAGATACGCAGTATTTT. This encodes CASSSWRGGGTDTQYF.

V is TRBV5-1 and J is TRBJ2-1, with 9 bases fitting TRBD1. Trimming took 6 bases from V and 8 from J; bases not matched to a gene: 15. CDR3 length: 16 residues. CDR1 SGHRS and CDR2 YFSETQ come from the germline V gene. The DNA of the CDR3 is TGCGCCAGCATAGGGGACAGGGCGATGGGGATGGATGAGCAGTTCTTC. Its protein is CASIGDRAMGMDEQFF.

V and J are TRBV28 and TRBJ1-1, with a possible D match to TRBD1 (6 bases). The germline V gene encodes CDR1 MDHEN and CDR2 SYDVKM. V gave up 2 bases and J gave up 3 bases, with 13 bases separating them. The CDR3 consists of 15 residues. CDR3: CASSLLIRGYTEAFF. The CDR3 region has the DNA TGTGCCAGCAGTTTACTCATTAGGGGGTACACTGAAGCTTTCTTT. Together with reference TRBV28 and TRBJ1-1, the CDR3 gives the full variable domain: DVKVTQSSRYLVKRTGEKVFLECVQDMDHENMFWYRQDPGLGLRLIYFSYDVKMKEKGDIPEGYSVSREKKERFSLILESASTNQTSMYLCASSLLIRGYTEAFFGQGTRLTVV.

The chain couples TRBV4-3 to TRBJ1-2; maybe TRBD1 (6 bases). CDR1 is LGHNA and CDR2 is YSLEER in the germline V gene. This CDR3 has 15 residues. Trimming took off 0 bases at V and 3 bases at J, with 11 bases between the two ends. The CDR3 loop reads CASSQDSQGYYGYTF. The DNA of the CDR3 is TGCGCCAGCAGCCAAGATTCTCAGGGGTACTATGGCTACACCTTC.

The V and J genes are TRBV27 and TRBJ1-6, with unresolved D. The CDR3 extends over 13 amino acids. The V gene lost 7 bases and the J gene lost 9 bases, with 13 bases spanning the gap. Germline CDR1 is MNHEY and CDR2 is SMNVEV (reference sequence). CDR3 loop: CASKNSASSPLHF. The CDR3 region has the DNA TGTGCCAGCAAGAATTCAGCTAGTTCACCCCTCCACTTT.

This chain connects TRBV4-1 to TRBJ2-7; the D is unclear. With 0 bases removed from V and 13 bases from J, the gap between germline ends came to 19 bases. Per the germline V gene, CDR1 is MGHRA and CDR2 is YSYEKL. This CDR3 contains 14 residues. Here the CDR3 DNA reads TGCGCCAGCAGCCAAGATCATATAAAGTTTCCGCGATACTTC. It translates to CASSQDHIKFPRYF.

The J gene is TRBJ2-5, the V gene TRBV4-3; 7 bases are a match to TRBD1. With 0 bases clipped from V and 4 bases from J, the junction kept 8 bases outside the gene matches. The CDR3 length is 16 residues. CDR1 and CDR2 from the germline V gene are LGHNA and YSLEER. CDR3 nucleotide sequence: TGCGCCAGCAGCCAAGATAATAGGACAGGATCAGAGACCCAGTACTTC. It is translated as CASSQDNRTGSETQYF.

The CDR3 DNA sequence: TGTGCCAGCAGTTACTCGCCCGGGTTTTATTACGAGCAGTACTTC. Translating gives CASSYSPGFYYEQYF. V gene TRBV6-5 combines with J gene TRBJ2-7; no reliable D call. V lost 0 bases and J lost 4, with 13 bases in between. There are 15 residues in the CDR3. CDR1 is MNHEY and CDR2 is SVGAGI in the germline V gene.

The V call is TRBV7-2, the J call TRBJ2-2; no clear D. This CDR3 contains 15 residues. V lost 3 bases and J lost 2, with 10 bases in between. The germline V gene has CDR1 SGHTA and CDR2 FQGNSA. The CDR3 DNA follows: TGTGCCAGCAGCTTGAGCTCAGGAAACACCGGGGAGCTGTTTTTT. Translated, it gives CASSLSSGNTGELFF.

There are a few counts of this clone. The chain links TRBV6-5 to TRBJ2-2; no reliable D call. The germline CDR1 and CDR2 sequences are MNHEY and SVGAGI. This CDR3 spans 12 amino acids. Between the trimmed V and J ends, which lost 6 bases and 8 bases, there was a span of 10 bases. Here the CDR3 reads CASRLTTGELFF. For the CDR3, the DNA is TGTGCCAGCAGGCTCACAACGGGGGAGCTGTTTTTT.